This entry concerns a single T cell receptor beta chain. Generated by immunoSEQ multiplex PCR, the TCRdb table keeps only in-frame clones and is missing some. The sample includes 110,000 or so clones, 87% seen only once; the top ten take 7.7%. The CDR3 consists of 12 residues. The germline V gene has CDR1 SQVTM and CDR2 ANQGSEA. V gave up 7 bases and J gave up 8 bases; unmatched junction bases: 5. These data originate in a study of blood T cell repertoires in COVID-19. Study summary: Italy, Spain and the United States were the sources of the convalescent and acute COVID-19 samples.

The chain has TRBV29-1 and TRBJ1-4; the match to TRBD1 covers 9 bases. The receptor was derived from a human donor in a cohort sampled during active COVID-19. The material sequenced was peripheral blood. CDR3 protein: CSAGQGGEKLFF. As DNA, the CDR3 is TGCAGCGCGGGACAGGGCGGCGAAAAACTGTTTTTT.